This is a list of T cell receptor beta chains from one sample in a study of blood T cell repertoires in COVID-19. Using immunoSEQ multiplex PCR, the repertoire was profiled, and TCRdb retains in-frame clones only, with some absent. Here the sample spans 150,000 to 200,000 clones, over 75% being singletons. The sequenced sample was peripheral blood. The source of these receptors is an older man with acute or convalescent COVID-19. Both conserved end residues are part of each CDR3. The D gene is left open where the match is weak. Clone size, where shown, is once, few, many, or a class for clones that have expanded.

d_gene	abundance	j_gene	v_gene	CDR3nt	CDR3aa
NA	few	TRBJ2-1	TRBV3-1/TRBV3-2	TGTGCCAGCAGCCAAGGGGGCGCGCAGTTCTTC	CASSQGGAQFF
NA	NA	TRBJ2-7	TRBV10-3	TGTGCCATCAGCCCCTTGAGGGCGGGACCATCCTACGAGCAGTACTTC	CAISPLRAGPSYEQYF
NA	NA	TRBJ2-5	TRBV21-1	TGTGCCAGCGGGACTAGCGGTAACCAAGAGACCCAGTACTTC	CASGTSGNQETQYF
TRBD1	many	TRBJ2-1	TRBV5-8	TGTGCCAGCAGCTTGGGACAGGGATACAATGAGCAGTTCTTC	CASSLGQGYNEQFF
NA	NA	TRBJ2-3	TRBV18	TGTGCCAGCTCAAACCGGGTCCCCTTCACAGATACGCAGTATTTT	CASSNRVPFTDTQYF
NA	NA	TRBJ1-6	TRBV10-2	TGCGCCAGCAGTGAGAACAGGGCAGACAGGACCCTCCACTTT	CASSENRADRTLHF
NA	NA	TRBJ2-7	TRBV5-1	TGCGCCAGCAGCTCTGGACACTTGGAGCCCTACGAGCAGTACTTC	CASSSGHLEPYEQYF
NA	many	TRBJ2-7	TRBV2	TGTGCCAGCAGTGAGACAGACGGACCCTACGAGCAGTACTTC	CASSETDGPYEQYF
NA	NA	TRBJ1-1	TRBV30	TGTGCCTGGAGACCGGCGGGTGCGAACACTGAAGCTTTCTTT	CAWRPAGANTEAFF
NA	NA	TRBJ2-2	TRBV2	TGTGCCAGCATAGGAAGGTCGGGCACCGGGGAGCTGTTTTTT	CASIGRSGTGELFF
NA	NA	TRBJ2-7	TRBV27	TGTGCCAGCAGTCCCTTGGGGGGGCTCTACGAGCAGTACTTC	CASSPLGGLYEQYF
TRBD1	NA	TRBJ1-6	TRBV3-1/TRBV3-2	TGTGCCAGCAGCAGCACAGGGGCCGGAGATTCACCCCTCCACTTT	CASSSTGAGDSPLHF
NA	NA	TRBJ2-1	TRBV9	TGTGCCAGCAGCGTAGCGGGGGGCGGTACTGAGCAGTTCTTC	CASSVAGGGTEQFF
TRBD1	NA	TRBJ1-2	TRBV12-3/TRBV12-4	TGTGCCAGCAGTTTGTTCGGACAGGGTGGCTACACCTTC	CASSLFGQGGYTF
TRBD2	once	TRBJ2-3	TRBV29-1	TGCAGCGTTATCCTAGCGGGGGCAGATACGCAGTATTTT	CSVILAGADTQYF
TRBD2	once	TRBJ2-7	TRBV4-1	TGCGCCAGCAGCCAACTAGCGGGAGGGATCTACGAGCAGTACTTC	CASSQLAGGIYEQYF
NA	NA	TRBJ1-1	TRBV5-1	TGCGCCAGCACCCCAGGCGCAGGGGTGGGCACTGAAGCTTTCTTT	CASTPGAGVGTEAFF
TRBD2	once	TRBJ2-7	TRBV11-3	TGTGCCAGCAGCCCAGATACTAGCGGGAGAACCTACGAGCAGTACTTC	CASSPDTSGRTYEQYF
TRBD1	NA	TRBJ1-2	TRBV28	TGTGCCAGCAGACACGGACAGGGCCAGAACTATGGCTACACCTTC	CASRHGQGQNYGYTF
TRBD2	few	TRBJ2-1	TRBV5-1	TGCGCCAGCAGCCTTGGACTAGCGGGGGGGTCCAATGAGCAGTTCTTC	CASSLGLAGGSNEQFF
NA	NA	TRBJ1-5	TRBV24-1	TGTGCCACCAGTTTGACAGGAAACCAGCCCCAGCATTTT	CATSLTGNQPQHF
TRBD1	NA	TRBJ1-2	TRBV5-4	TGTGCCAGCAGCCCGCGGACAGGCTCTAACTATGGCTACACCTTC	CASSPRTGSNYGYTF
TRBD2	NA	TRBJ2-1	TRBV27	TGTGCCAGCAGTTCCGGGACTAGCGGTAGCTCCTACAATGAGCAGTTCTTC	CASSSGTSGSSYNEQFF
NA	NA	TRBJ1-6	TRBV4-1	TGCGCCAGCAGCCAATTAGCTCAGGGGAATTCACCCCTCCACTTT	CASSQLAQGNSPLHF
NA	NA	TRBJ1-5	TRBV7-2	TGTGCCAGCAGCTTAGCCTCAGGAAATCAGCCCCAGCATTTT	CASSLASGNQPQHF
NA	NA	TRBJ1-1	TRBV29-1	TGCAGCGCTGGACAGTTTATGAACACTGAAGCTTTCTTT	CSAGQFMNTEAFF
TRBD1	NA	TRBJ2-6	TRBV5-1	TGCGCCAGCAGCTCGACAGGGTGGGCCAACGTCCTGACTTTC	CASSSTGWANVLTF
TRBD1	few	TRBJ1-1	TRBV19	TGTGCCAGTAGGTTTTTTGGACAGGGCATGGAAATCTCTGAAGCTTTCTTT	CASRFFGQGMEISEAFF
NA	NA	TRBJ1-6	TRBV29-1	TGCAGCGTTGAGATCGACGCGGGAGGGCGCCTCCACTTT	CSVEIDAGGRLHF
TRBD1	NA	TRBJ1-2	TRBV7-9	TGTGCCAGCAGCCCTGGGACAGTCCTCTATGGCTACACCTTC	CASSPGTVLYGYTF
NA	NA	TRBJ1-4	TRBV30	TGTGCCTGGAAGGAGGTCGGCAGTCCTAATGAAAAACTGTTTTTT	CAWKEVGSPNEKLFF
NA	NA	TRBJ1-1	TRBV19	TGTGCCAGTAGTATAGGGCAACAGGTAATGAACACTGAAGCTTTCTTT	CASSIGQQVMNTEAFF
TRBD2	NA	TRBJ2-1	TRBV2	TGTGCCAGCAGTTACCCGACTAGCGGGAGGGCAGAGCAGTTCTTC	CASSYPTSGRAEQFF
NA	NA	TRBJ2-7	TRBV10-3	TGTGCCATCAGTGTAGGGACTTACGAGCAGTACTTC	CAISVGTYEQYF
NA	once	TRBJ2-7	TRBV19	TGTGCCAGTAGTTTCCAGGGGAACGAGCAGTACTTC	CASSFQGNEQYF
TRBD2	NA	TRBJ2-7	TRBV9	TGTGCCAGCAGCGTAGCGGCTAGCGGGACCTACGAGCAGTACTTC	CASSVAASGTYEQYF
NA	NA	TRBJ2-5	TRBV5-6	TGTGCCAGCAGCGCGATGGACGGATTGGGGGGAGAGACCCAGTACTTC	CASSAMDGLGGETQYF
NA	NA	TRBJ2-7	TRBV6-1	TGTGCCAGCAGTGAAGGGACAGCTTCCTACGAGCAGTACTTC	CASSEGTASYEQYF
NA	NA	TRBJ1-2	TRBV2	TGTGCCAGCACCCATACGACAGACAACTATGGCTACACCTTC	CASTHTTDNYGYTF